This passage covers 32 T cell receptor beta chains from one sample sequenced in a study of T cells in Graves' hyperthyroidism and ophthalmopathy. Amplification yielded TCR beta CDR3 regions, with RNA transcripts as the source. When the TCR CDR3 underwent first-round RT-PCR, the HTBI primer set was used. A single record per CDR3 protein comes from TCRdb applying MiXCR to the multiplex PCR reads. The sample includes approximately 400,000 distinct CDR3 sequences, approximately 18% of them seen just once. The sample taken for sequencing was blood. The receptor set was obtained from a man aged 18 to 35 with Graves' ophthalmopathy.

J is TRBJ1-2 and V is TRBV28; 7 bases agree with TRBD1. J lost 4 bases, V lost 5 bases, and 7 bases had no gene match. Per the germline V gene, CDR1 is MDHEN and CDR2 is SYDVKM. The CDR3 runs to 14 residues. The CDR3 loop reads CASSILTGVYGYTF. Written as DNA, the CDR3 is TGTGCCAGCAGTATACTCACAGGGGTCTATGGCTACACCTTC.

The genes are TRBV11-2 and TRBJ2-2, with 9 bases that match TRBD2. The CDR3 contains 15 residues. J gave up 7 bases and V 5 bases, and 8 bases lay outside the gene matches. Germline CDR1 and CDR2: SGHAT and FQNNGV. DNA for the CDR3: TGTGCCAGCAGCCCGGTTAGCGGGGGTGGCGGGGAGCTGTTTTTT. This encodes CASSPVSGGGGELFF.

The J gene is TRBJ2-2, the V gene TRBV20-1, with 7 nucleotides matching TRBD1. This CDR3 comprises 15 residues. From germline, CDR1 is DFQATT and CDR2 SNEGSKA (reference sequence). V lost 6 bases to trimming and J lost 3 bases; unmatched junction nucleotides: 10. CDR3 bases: TGCAGTGCCCCCCTAACAGGGGCGGACACCGGGGAGCTGTTTTTT. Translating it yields CSAPLTGADTGELFF.

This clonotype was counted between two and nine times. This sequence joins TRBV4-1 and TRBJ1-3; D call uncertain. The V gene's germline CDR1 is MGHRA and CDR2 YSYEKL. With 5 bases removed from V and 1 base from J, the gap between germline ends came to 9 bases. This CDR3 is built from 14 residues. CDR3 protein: CASSDPRSGNTIYF. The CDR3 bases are TGCGCCAGCAGCGATCCTCGATCTGGAAACACCATATATTTT.

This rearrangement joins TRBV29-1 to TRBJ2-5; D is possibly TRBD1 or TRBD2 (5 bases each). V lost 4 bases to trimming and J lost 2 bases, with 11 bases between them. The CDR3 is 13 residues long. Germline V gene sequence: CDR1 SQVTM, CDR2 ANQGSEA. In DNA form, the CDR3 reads TGCAGCGTTGGTTCGAGGGGACAAGAGACCCAGTACTTC. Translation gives CSVGSRGQETQYF.

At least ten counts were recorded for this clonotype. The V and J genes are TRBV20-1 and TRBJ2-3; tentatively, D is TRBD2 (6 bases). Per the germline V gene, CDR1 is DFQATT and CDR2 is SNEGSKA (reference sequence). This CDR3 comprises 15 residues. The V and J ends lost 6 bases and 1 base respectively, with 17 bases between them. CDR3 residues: CSAPPAGGGTDTQYF. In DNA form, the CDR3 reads TGCAGTGCCCCGCCGGCGGGCGGGGGCACAGATACGCAGTATTTT.

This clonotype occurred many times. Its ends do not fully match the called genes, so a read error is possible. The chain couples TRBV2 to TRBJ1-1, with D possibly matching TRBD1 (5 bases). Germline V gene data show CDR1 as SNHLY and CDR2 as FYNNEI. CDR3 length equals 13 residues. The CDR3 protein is CAGSEAGGREAFF. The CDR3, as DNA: TGTGCCGGCAGTGAAGCGGGGGGGAGAGAAGCTTTCTTT.

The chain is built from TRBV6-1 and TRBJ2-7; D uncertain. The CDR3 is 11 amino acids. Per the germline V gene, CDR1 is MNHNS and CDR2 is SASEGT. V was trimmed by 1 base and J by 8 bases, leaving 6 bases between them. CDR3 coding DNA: TGTGCCAGCAGTGAAGTTGGCAAGCAGTACTTC. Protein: CASSEVGKQYF.

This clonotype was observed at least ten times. CDR3 region: CASKAGEGTDTQYF. The CDR3 DNA follows: TGTGCCAGCAAGGCGGGGGAGGGGACAGATACGCAGTATTTT. The chain is built from TRBV2 and TRBJ2-3; 7 bases fit TRBD2. The CDR3 runs to 14 residues. Germline loops: CDR1 SNHLY, CDR2 FYNNEI. Trimming cost V 7 bases and J 3 bases; bases outside gene matches: 7.

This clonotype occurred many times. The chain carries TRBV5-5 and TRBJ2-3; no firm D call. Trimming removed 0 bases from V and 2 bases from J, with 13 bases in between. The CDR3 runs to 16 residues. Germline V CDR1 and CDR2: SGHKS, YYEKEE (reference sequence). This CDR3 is CASSLAPVSPTDTQYF. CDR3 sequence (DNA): TGTGCCAGCAGCTTGGCTCCGGTGTCGCCCACAGATACGCAGTATTTT.

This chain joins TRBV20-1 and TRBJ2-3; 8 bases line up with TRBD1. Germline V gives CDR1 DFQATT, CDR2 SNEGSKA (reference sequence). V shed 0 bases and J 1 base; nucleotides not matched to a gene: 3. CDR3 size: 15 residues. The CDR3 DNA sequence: TGCAGTGCTAGAGAGACAGGGGAAGGCACAGATACGCAGTATTTT. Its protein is CSARETGEGTDTQYF.

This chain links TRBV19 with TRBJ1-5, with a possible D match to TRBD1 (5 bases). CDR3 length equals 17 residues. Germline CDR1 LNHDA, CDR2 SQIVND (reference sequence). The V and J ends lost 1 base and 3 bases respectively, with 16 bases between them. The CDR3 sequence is CASSIGGQGRANQPQHF. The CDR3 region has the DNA TGTGCCAGTAGTATAGGAGGCCAGGGTAGGGCCAATCAGCCCCAGCATTTT.

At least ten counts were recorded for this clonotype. This chain's CDR3 is CASSQGGGGPEETQYF. CDR3 sequence (DNA): TGCGCCAGCAGCCAAGGGGGCGGGGGGCCGGAAGAGACCCAGTACTTC. The chain has TRBV4-1 and TRBJ2-5; 8 bases align to TRBD2. This CDR3 is 16 amino acids long. Per germline, CDR1 MGHRA and CDR2 YSYEKL. V lost 1 base, J lost 3 bases, and 7 bases stayed unmatched.

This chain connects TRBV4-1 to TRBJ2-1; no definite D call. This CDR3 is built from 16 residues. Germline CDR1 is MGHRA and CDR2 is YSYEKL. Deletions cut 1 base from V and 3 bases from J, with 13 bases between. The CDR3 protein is CASSQAIGPGYNEQFF. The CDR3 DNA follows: TGCGCCAGCAGCCAAGCCATTGGGCCGGGCTACAATGAGCAGTTCTTC.

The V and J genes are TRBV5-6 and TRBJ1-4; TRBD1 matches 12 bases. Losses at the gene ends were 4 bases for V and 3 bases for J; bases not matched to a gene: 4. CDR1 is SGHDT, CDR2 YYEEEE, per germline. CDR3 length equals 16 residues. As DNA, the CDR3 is TGTGCCAGCAGCCGGGGACAGGGGGCGTCTAATGAAAAACTGTTTTTT. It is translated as CASSRGQGASNEKLFF.

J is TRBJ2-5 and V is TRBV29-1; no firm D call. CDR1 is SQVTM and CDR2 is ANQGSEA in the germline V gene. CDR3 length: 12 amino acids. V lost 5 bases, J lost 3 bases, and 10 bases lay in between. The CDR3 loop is CSVPAREETQYF. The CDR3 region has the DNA TGCAGCGTTCCAGCTAGGGAAGAGACCCAGTACTTC.

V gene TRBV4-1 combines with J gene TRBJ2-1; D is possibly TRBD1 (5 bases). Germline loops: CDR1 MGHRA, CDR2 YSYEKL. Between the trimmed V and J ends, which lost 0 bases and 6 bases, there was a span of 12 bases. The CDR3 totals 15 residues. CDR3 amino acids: CASSQDRGYSNEQFF. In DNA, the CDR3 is TGCGCCAGCAGCCAAGATAGGGGATATTCCAATGAGCAGTTCTTC.

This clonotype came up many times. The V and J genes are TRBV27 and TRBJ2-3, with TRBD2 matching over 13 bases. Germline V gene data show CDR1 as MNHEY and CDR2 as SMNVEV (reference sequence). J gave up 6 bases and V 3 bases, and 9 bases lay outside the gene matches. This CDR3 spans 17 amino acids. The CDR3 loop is CASSFFPGTSGADTQYF. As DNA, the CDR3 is TGTGCCAGCAGTTTTTTCCCCGGGACTAGCGGGGCTGATACGCAGTATTTT.

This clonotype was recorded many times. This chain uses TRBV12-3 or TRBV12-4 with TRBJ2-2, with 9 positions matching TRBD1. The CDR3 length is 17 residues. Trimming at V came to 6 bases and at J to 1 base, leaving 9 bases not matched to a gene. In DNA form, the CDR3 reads TGTGCCAGCAGGCCGTATTTGGGACAGGGGAACACCGGGGAGCTGTTTTTT. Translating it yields CASRPYLGQGNTGELFF.

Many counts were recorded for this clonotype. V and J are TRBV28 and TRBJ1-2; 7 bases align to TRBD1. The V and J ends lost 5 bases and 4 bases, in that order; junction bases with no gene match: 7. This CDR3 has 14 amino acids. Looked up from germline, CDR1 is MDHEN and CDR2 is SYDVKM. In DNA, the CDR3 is TGTGCCAGCAGTATACCGGGACAGACCTATGGCTACACCTTC. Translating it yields CASSIPGQTYGYTF.

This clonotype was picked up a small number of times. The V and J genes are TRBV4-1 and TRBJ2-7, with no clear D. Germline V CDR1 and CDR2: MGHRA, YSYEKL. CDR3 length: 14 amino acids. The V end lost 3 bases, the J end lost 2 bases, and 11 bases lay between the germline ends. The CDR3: CASSQAAETYEQYF. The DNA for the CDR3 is TGCGCCAGCAGCCAGGCGGCCGAAACCTACGAGCAGTACTTC.

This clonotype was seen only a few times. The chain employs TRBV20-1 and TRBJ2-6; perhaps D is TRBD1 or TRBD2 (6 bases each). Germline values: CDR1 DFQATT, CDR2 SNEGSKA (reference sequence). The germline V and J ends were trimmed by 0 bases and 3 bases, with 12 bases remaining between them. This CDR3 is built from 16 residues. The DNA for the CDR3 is TGCAGTGCTAGAGAGGGGGGCAGCTTTGGGGCCAACGTCCTGACTTTC. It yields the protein CSAREGGSFGANVLTF.

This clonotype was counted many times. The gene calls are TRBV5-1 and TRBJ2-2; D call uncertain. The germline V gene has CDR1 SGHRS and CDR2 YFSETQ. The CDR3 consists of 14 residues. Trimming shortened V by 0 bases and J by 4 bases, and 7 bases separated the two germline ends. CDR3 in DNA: TGCGCCAGCAGCTTGGTAGGGTTCACCGGGGAGCTGTTTTTT. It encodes CASSLVGFTGELFF.

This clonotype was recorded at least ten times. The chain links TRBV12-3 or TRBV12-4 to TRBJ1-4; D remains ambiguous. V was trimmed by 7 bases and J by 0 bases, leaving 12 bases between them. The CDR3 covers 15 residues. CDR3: CASTLTQATNEKLFF. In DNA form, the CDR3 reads TGTGCCAGCACCCTAACTCAGGCAACTAATGAAAAACTGTTTTTT.

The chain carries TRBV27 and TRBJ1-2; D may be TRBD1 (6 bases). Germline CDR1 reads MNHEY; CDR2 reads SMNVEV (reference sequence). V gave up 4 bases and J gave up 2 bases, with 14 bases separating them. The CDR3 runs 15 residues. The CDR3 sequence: CASSSKTGLNYGYTF. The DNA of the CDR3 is TGTGCCAGCAGTTCAAAGACAGGATTAAACTATGGCTACACCTTC.

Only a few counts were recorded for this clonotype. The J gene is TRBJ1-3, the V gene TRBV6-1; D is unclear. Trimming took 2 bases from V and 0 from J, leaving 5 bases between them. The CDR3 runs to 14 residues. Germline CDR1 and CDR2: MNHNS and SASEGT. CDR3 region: CASSEIGSGNTIYF. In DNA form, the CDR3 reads TGTGCCAGCAGTGAAATCGGCTCTGGAAACACCATATATTTT.

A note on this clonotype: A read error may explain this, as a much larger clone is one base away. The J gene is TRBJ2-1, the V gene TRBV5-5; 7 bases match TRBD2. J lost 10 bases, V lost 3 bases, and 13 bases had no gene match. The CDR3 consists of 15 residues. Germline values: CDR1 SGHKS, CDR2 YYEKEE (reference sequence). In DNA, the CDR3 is TGTGCCAGCAGCTCGGGACGGGGAGGGGTTGGGGAGCAGTTCTTC. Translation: CASSSGRGGVGEQFF. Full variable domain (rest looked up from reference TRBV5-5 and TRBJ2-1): DAGVTQSPTHLIKTRGQQVTLRCSPISGHKSVSWYQQVLGQGPQFIFQYYEKEERGRGNFPDRFSARQFPNYSSELNVNALLLGDSALYLCASSSGRGGVGEQFFGPGTRLTVL.

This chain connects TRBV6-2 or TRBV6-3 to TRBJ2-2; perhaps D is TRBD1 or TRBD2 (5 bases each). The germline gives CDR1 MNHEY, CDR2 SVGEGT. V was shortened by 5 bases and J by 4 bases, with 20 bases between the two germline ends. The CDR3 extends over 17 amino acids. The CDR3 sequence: CASSTRGVRQSTGELFF. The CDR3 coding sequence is TGTGCCAGCAGTACCCGAGGGGTCCGACAGAGCACCGGGGAGCTGTTTTTT.

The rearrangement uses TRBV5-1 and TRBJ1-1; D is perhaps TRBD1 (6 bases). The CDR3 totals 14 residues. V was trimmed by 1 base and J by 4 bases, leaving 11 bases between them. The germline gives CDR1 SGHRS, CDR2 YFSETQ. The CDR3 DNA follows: TGCGCCAGCAGCTTGAACGGACAGTCCACTGAAGCTTTCTTT. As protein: CASSLNGQSTEAFF.

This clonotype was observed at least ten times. CDR3 amino acids: CASSSKRAGGSSTDTQYF. DNA of the CDR3: TGTGCCAGCAGTTCGAAAAGAGCGGGGGGGTCTAGCACAGATACGCAGTATTTT. The chain has TRBV27 and TRBJ2-3; 10 bases align to TRBD2. The V gene's germline CDR1 is MNHEY and CDR2 SMNVEV (reference sequence). V shed 4 bases and J 0 bases; nucleotides not matched to a gene: 10. The CDR3 consists of 18 residues.

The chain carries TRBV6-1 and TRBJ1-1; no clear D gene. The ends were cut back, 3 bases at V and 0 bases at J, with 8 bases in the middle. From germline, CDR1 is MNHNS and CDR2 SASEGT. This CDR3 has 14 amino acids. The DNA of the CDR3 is TGTGCCAGCAGTGAGGGATTCATGAACACTGAAGCTTTCTTT. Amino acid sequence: CASSEGFMNTEAFF.

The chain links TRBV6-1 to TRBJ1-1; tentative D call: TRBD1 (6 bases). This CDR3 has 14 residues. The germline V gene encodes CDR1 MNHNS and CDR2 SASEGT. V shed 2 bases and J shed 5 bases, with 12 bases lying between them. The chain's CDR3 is CASSETGRTTEAFF. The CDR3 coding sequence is TGTGCCAGCAGTGAAACAGGGCGAACGACTGAAGCTTTCTTT.